The 10 T cell receptor beta chains reported below all come from one sample, sequenced in a study of OX40 agonist ivuxolimab in advanced cancers. TCRdb keeps only in-frame clones here, not all; method: immunoSEQ multiplex PCR. The sample yields 75,000 to 90,000 clones, roughly 90% seen once. Source: CD4+ or CD8+ T cells sorted from blood, taken in a trial of the OX40 agonist ivuxolimab. The source is an adult with an advanced solid tumor such as melanoma, head and neck, liver or kidney cancer.

V and J are TRBV28 and TRBJ2-7; D remains ambiguous. V was pared by 10 bases and J by 9 bases, with 19 bases between. CDR3 size: 12 residues. In germline, CDR1 is MDHEN, CDR2 SYDVKM. Here the CDR3 reads CATNYFRWAQYF. The DNA for the CDR3 is TGTGCCACCAACTATTTCCGCTGGGCGCAGTACTTC.

The chain uses TRBV28 and TRBJ2-5; D may match TRBD1 or TRBD2 (5 bases each). This CDR3 is 16 amino acids long. The V gene lost 5 bases and the J gene lost 3 bases, with 19 bases spanning the gap. Per germline, CDR1 MDHEN and CDR2 SYDVKM. The CDR3 here is CASSGSRGKGEETQYF. CDR3 sequence (DNA): TGTGCCAGCAGTGGCTCTCGGGGAAAAGGGGAAGAGACCCAGTACTTC.

The V and J genes are TRBV5-1 and TRBJ2-7; D might be TRBD1 (5 bases). The length of the CDR3 is 14 residues. Between the trimmed V and J ends, which lost 4 bases and 6 bases, there was a span of 17 bases. Germline values: CDR1 SGHRS, CDR2 YFSETQ. The CDR3: CASSPRQTPPEQYF. The CDR3 DNA reads as TGCGCCAGCAGCCCACGACAGACCCCCCCCGAGCAGTACTTC.

V gene TRBV11-1 combines with J gene TRBJ2-3; D is undetermined. Trimming stripped 0 bases from V and 0 bases from J, with 4 bases between. CDR1 is SGHAT and CDR2 is FQDESV in the germline V gene (reference sequence). The CDR3 is 14 amino acids. This CDR3 reads CASSLAHSTDTQYF. The CDR3 DNA sequence: TGTGCCAGCAGCTTAGCCCACAGCACAGATACGCAGTATTTT.

This chain uses TRBV11-2 with TRBJ2-3, with D possibly TRBD1 on 6 matching bases. Deletions cut 0 bases from V and 3 bases from J, with 16 bases between. This CDR3 has 17 amino acids. The V gene's germline CDR1 is SGHAT and CDR2 FQNNGV. CDR3 nucleotides: TGTGCCAGCAGCTTAGACCAAACAGGGTTTGGAACAGATACGCAGTATTTT. Amino acids: CASSLDQTGFGTDTQYF.

The rearrangement uses TRBV5-1 and TRBJ2-2; perhaps D is TRBD1 or TRBD2 (5 bases each). CDR3 length: 16 amino acids. V dropped 4 bases and J dropped 4 bases, with 17 bases sitting between them. Germline V lookup: CDR1 SGHRS, CDR2 YFSETQ. CDR3 in DNA: TGCGCCAGCAGCCGAACGGGACCCGCTGGCACCGGGGAGCTGTTTTTT. Amino acid sequence: CASSRTGPAGTGELFF.

The genes are TRBV19 and TRBJ1-1; tentatively, D is TRBD1 (6 bases). Germline-derived CDR1 and CDR2 are LNHDA and SQIVND (reference sequence). The CDR3 loop spans 14 amino acids. V was pared by 3 bases and J by 0 bases, with 8 bases between. CDR3 DNA sequence: TGTGCCAGTAGTATCCCAGGGGTGAACACTGAAGCTTTCTTT. The encoded protein is CASSIPGVNTEAFF.

This clone occurred once. The chain is built from TRBV7-9 and TRBJ1-1, with D possibly matching TRBD1 (6 bases). V dropped 2 bases and J dropped 1 base, with 8 bases sitting between them. Germline-derived CDR1 and CDR2 are SEHNR and FQNEAQ (reference sequence). The CDR3 covers 14 residues. The DNA of the CDR3 is TGTGCCAGCAGCTTATGGGGGGCGAACACTGAAGCTTTCTTT. Its translation: CASSLWGANTEAFF.

V gene TRBV7-2 combines with J gene TRBJ1-6; D is undetermined. The CDR3 runs to 12 residues. Germline V gene sequence: CDR1 SGHTA, CDR2 FQGNSA. Trimming removed 4 bases from V and 9 bases from J, with 7 bases in between. Here the CDR3 reads CASSSGPSPLHF. CDR3 nucleotide sequence: TGTGCCAGCAGCTCCGGTCCTTCACCCCTCCACTTT.

The chain is built from TRBV28 and TRBJ1-1; D is unresolved. Trimming removed 3 bases from V and 0 bases from J, with 5 bases in between. The CDR3 is 13 amino acids. Germline lookup yields CDR1 MDHEN and CDR2 SYDVKM. CDR3 in amino acids: CASSLIVNTEAFF. The CDR3 region has the DNA TGTGCCAGCAGTTTGATAGTGAACACTGAAGCTTTCTTT.